This record covers a single TCR beta chain. These data are taken from a study of cytomegalovirus exposure and HLA in healthy donors. Primers included in the PCR were 60 Vbeta and 13 Jbeta primers. Produced via immunoSEQ multiplex PCR; TCRdb's table is partial and in-frame only. This table holds some 150,000 clones, around 81% found once. Sequencing was done on a sample of PBMCs. The source of this sequence is a man in his fifties or sixties in good health and CMV-seronegative.

CDR3 in amino acids: CASSLTVYGYTF. The CDR3 bases are TGTGCCAGCAGCCTAACGGTTTATGGCTACACCTTC. The chain carries TRBV7-2 and TRBJ1-2, with D uncertain. Trimming took 5 bases from V and 5 from J, leaving 9 bases between them. Germline CDR1 reads SGHTA; CDR2 reads FQGNSA. The CDR3 loop spans 12 amino acids.